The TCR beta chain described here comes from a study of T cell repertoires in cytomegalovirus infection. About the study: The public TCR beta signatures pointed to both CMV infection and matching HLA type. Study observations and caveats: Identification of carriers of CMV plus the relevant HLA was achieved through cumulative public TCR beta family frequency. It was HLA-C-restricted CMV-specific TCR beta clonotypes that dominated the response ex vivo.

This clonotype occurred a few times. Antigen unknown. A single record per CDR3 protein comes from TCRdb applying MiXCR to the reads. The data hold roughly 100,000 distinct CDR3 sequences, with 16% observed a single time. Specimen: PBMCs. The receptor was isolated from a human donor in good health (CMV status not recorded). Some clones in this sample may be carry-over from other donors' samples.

CDR3 sequence reads: CASSIRATEAFF. DNA of the CDR3: TGTGCCAGTAGTATAAGGGCCACTGAAGCTTTCTTT. The chain couples TRBV19 to TRBJ1-1; D is ambiguous. Germline V gene lookup returns CDR1 LNHDA and CDR2 SQIVND (reference sequence). The CDR3 totals 12 residues. V was clipped by 2 bases and J by 4 bases, with 5 bases between them.